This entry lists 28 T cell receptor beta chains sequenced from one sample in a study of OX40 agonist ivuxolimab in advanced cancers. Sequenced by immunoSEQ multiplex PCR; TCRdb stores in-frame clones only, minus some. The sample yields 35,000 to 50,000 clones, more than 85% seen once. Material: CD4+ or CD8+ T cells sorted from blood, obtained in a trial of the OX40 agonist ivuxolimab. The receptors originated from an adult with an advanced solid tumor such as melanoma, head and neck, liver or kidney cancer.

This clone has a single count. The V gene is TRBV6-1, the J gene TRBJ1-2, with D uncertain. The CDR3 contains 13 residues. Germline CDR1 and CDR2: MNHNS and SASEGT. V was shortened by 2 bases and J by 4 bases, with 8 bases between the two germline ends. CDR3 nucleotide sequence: TGTGCCAGCAGTGAAAGGGATGTCTATGGCTACACCTTC. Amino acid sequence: CASSERDVYGYTF.

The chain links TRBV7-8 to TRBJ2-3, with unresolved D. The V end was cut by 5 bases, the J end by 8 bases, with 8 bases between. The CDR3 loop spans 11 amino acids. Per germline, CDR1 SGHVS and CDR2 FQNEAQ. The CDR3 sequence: CASSLPGTQYF. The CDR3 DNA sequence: TGTGCCAGCAGCCTGCCGGGTACGCAGTATTTT.

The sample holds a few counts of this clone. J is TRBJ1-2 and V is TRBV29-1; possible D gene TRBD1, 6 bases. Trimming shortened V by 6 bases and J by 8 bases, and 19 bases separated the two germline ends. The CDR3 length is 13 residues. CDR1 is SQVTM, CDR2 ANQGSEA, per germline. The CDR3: CSVASGGARGYTF. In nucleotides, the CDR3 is TGCAGCGTCGCTTCCGGGGGGGCGCGGGGCTACACCTTC.

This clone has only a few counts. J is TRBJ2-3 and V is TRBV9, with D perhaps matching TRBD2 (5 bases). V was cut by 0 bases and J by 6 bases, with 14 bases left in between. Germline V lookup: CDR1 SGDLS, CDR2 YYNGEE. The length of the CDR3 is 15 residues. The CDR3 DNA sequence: TGTGCCAGCAGCGTAGGCGACTACCCCGCGGATACGCAGTATTTT. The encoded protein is CASSVGDYPADTQYF.

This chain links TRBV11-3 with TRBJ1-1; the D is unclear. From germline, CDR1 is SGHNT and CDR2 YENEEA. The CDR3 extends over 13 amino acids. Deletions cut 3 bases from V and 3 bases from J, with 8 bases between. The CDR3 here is CASSFTTDTEAFF. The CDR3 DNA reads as TGTGCCAGCAGCTTCACGACCGACACTGAAGCTTTCTTT.

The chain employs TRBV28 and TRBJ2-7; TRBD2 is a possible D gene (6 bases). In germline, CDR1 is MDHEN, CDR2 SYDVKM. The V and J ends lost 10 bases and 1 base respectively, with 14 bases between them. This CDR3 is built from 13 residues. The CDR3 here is CAINGGFSYEQYF. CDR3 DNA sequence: TGTGCCATCAACGGGGGATTTTCCTACGAGCAGTACTTC.

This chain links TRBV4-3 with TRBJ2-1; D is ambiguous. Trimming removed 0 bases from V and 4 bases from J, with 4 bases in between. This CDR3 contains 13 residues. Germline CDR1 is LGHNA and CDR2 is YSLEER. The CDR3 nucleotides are TGCGCCAGCAGCCAAGATAGTTACAATGAGCAGTTCTTC. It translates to CASSQDSYNEQFF.

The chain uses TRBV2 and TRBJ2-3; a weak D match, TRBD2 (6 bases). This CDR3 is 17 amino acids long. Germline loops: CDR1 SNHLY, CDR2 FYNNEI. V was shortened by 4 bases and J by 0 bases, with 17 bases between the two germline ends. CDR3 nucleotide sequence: TGTGCCAGCAGTGCTAGGTCGGGACTCACTAGCACAGATACGCAGTATTTT. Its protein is CASSARSGLTSTDTQYF.

CDR3 residues: CASTLSRTGALNTEAFF. The DNA for the CDR3 is TGTGCCAGTACCCTCAGTCGGACAGGGGCCTTGAACACTGAAGCTTTCTTT. The chain combines TRBV19 with TRBJ1-1, with 9 bases fitting TRBD1. The CDR3 consists of 17 residues. Germline V gene data show CDR1 as LNHDA and CDR2 as SQIVND (reference sequence). The V segment lost 7 bases and the J segment 0 bases; nucleotides outside the gene matches: 12.

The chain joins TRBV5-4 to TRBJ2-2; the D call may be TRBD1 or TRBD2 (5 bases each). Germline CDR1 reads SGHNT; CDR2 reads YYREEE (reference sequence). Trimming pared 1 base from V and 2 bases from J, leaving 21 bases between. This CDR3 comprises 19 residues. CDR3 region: CASSLWRLYERGNTGELFF. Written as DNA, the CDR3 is TGTGCCAGCAGCTTGTGGCGTTTATATGAGAGGGGCAACACCGGGGAGCTGTTTTTT. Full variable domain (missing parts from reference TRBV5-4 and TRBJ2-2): ETGVTQSPTHLIKTRGQQVTLRCSSQSGHNTVSWYQQALGQGPQFIFQYYREEENGRGNFPPRFSGLQFPNYSSELNVNALELDDSALYLCASSLWRLYERGNTGELFFGEGSRLTVL.

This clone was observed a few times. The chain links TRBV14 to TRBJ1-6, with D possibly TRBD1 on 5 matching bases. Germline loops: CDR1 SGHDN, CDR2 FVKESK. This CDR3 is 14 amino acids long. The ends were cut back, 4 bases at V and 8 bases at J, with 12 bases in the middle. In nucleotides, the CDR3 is TGTGCCAGCAGCCCGGGGCGGGAGTATTCACCCCTCCACTTT. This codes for CASSPGREYSPLHF.

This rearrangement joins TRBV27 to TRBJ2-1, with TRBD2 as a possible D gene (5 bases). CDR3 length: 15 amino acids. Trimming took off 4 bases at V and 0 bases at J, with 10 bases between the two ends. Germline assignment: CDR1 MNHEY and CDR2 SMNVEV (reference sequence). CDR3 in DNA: TGTGCCAGCAGTTGGACTGTGAGCTCCTACAATGAGCAGTTCTTC. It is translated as CASSWTVSSYNEQFF.

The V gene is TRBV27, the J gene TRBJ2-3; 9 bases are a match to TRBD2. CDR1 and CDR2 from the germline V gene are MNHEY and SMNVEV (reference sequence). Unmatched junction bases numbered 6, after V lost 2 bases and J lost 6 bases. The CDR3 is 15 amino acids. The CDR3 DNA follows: TGTGCCAGCAGTTTAGCGGGGGGGGCCCCGGATACGCAGTATTTT. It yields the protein CASSLAGGAPDTQYF.

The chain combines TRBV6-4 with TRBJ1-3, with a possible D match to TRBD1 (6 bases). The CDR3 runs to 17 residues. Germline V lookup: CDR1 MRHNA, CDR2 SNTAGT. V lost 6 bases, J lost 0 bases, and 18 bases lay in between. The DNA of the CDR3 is TGTGCCAGCAGGGCCCCCCCGCCCAGGGGCTCTGGAAACACCATATATTTT. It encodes CASRAPPPRGSGNTIYF.

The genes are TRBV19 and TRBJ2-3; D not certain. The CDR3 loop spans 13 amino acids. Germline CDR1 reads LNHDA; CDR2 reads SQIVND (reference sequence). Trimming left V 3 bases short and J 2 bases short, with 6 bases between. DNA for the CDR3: TGTGCCAGTAGTATCCCTCCCACAGATACGCAGTATTTT. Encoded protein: CASSIPPTDTQYF.

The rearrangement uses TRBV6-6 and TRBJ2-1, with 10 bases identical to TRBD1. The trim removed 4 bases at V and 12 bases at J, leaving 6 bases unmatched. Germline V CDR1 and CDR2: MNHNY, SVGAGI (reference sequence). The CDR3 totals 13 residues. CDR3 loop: CASSSGTGERQFF. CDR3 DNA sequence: TGTGCCAGCAGTTCCGGGACAGGGGAACGGCAGTTCTTC.

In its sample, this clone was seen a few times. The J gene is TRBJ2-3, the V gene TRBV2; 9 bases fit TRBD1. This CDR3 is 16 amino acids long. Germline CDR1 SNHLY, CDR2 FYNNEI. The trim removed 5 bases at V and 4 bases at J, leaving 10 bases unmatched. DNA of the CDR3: TGTGCCAGCAGTCCACCGGGACAGGGATTCGCAGATACGCAGTATTTT. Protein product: CASSPPGQGFADTQYF.

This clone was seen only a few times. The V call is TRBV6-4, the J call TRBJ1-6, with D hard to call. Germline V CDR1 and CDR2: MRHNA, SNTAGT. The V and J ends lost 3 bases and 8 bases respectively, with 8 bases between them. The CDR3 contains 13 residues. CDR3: CASSETRDSPLHF. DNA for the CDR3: TGTGCCAGCAGTGAGACGCGGGATTCACCCCTCCACTTT.

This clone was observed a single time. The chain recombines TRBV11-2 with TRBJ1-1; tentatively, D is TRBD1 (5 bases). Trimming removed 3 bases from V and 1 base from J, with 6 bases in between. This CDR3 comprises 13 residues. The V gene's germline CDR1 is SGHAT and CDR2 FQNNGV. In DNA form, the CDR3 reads TGTGCCAGCAGCTTGACAGAGAACACTGAAGCTTTCTTT. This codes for CASSLTENTEAFF.

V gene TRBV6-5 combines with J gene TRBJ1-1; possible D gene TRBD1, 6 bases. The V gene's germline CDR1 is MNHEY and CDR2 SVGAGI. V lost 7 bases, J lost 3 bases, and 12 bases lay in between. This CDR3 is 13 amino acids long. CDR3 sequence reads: CASKSGVDTEAFF. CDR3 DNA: TGTGCCAGCAAATCAGGGGTTGACACTGAAGCTTTCTTT.

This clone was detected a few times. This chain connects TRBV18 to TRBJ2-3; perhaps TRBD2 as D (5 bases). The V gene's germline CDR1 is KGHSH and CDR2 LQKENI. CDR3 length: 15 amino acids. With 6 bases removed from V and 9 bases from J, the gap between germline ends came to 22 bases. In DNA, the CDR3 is TGTGCCAGCTCGGAGGCAATCGGGGATTTAGGGACGCAGTATTTT. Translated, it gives CASSEAIGDLGTQYF.

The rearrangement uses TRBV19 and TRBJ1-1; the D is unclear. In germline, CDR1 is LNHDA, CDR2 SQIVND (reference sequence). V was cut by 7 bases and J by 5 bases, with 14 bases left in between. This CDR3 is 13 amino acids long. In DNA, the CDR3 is TGTGCCAGTACCTCTTTCGGGTTTACTGAAGCTTTCTTT. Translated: CASTSFGFTEAFF.

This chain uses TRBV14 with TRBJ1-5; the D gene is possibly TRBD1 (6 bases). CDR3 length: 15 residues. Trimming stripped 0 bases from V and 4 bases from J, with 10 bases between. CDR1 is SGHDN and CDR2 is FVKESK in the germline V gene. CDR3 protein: CASSQDGGTNQPQHF. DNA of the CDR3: TGTGCCAGCAGCCAAGATGGAGGGACAAATCAGCCCCAGCATTTT.

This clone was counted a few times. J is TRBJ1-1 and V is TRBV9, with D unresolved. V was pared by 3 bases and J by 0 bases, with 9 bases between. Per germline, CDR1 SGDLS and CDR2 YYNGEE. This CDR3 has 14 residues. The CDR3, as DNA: TGTGCCAGCAGCGAAGGGTATTTGAACACTGAAGCTTTCTTT. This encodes CASSEGYLNTEAFF.

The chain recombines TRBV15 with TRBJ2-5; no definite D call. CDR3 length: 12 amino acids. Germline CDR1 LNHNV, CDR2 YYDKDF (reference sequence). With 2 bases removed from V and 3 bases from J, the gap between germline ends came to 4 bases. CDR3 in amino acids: CATSRIKETQYF. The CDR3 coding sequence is TGTGCCACCAGCAGAATAAAAGAGACCCAGTACTTC.

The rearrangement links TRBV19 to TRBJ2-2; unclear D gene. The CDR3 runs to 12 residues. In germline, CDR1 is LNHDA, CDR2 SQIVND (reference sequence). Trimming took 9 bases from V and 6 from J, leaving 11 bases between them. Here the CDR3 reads CASRPPPGELFF. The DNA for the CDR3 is TGTGCCAGCAGACCCCCTCCCGGGGAGCTGTTTTTT.

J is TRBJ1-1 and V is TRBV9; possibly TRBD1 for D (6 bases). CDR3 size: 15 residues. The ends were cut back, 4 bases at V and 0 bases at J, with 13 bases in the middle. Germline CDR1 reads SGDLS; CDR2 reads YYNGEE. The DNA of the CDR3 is TGTGCCAGCAGCTTACAAGGACAGATGAACACTGAAGCTTTCTTT. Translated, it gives CASSLQGQMNTEAFF.

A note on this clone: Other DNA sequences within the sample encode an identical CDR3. In DNA, the CDR3 is TGCGCCAGCAGCTCCGGGACAGGGACCGGGGAGCTGTTTTTT. Translation gives CASSSGTGTGELFF. This chain connects TRBV5-1 to TRBJ2-2; 9 bases agree with TRBD1. With 3 bases clipped from V and 5 bases from J, the junction kept 2 bases outside the gene matches. The CDR3 runs to 14 residues. CDR1 is SGHRS, CDR2 YFSETQ, per germline.